This entry lists 18 T cell receptor beta chains sequenced from one sample in a study of T cell changes during pregnancy in multiple sclerosis. Clones were sequenced by immunoSEQ multiplex PCR, and TCRdb holds only the in-frame ones, with some missing. The table has approximately 90,000 clones, about 94% seen once. Source: peripheral blood, taken in the third trimester of pregnancy. These receptor sequences come from a female donor with multiple sclerosis, enrolled in a pregnancy study.

V and J are TRBV4-1 and TRBJ1-4; 7 bases line up with TRBD1. Germline values: CDR1 MGHRA, CDR2 YSYEKL. Losses at the gene ends were 5 bases for V and 0 bases for J; bases not matched to a gene: 3. The CDR3 runs 15 residues. DNA of the CDR3: TGCGCCAGCAGCTCCACAGGGGCAACTAATGAAAAACTGTTTTTT. Translating gives CASSSTGATNEKLFF.

The chain employs TRBV13 and TRBJ1-2; D is undetermined. Germline CDR1 is PRHDT and CDR2 is FYEKMQ (reference sequence). The V end lost 1 base, the J end lost 6 bases, and 18 bases lay between the germline ends. The CDR3 totals 16 residues. The CDR3 bases are TGTGCCAGCAGCTTAGACCCCGGCGGCGCAGACGATGGCTACACCTTC. Protein: CASSLDPGGADDGYTF.

V is TRBV19 and J is TRBJ1-2; 9 positions match TRBD1. V shed 4 bases, J shed 8 bases, and the junction held 8 bases outside the gene matches. CDR3 length: 14 amino acids. Germline V CDR1 and CDR2: LNHDA, SQIVND (reference sequence). CDR3 coding DNA: TGTGCCAGTAGTAGGATGGACAGGGGCGACGGCTACACCTTC. It translates to CASSRMDRGDGYTF.

This rearrangement joins TRBV19 to TRBJ2-7; 7 bases are a match to TRBD2. The V and J ends lost 6 bases and 3 bases, in that order; junction bases with no gene match: 5. The CDR3 is 13 residues long. From germline, CDR1 is LNHDA and CDR2 SQIVND (reference sequence). The DNA for the CDR3 is TGTGCCAGTAGCCAGGGACTATTCTACGAGCAGTACTTC. Residues: CASSQGLFYEQYF.

The CDR3 region has the DNA TGTGCCAGCAGTTTTCCGGACAGCCAAGAGACCCAGTACTTC. It encodes CASSFPDSQETQYF. The chain is built from TRBV28 and TRBJ2-5, with D possibly TRBD1 on 6 matching bases. The germline V and J ends were trimmed by 3 bases and 1 base, with 9 bases remaining between them. The CDR3 consists of 14 residues. Germline CDR1 and CDR2: MDHEN and SYDVKM.

This clone was observed once. The rearrangement links TRBV13 to TRBJ2-4; 10 bases agree with TRBD2. Germline CDR1 reads PRHDT; CDR2 reads FYEKMQ (reference sequence). J gave up 0 bases and V 5 bases, and 4 bases lay outside the gene matches. CDR3 size: 16 residues. The CDR3 reads CASSHRLAGAKNIQYF. CDR3 nucleotide sequence: TGTGCCAGCAGCCACAGACTAGCGGGAGCCAAAAACATTCAGTACTTC.

The genes are TRBV7-9 and TRBJ2-5; 7 nucleotides line up with TRBD2. The CDR3 loop spans 16 amino acids. The germline CDR1 and CDR2 sequences are SEHNR and FQNEAQ (reference sequence). The junction had 7 bases not matched to a gene; V was cut back by 2 bases and J by 1 base. CDR3 loop: CASSLYIGRLQETQYF. In DNA form, the CDR3 reads TGTGCCAGCAGCTTATATATCGGGAGGCTCCAAGAGACCCAGTACTTC. Full variable domain (remainder filled in from reference TRBV7-9 and TRBJ2-5): DTGVSQNPRHKITKRGQNVTFRCDPISEHNRLYWYRQTLGQGPEFLTYFQNEAQLEKSRLLSDRFSAERPKGSFSTLEIQRTEQGDSAMYLCASSLYIGRLQETQYFGPGTRLLVL.

The chain carries TRBV4-1 and TRBJ1-4, with 10 positions matching TRBD1. Germline V gene lookup returns CDR1 MGHRA and CDR2 YSYEKL. V gave up 3 bases and J gave up 6 bases; unmatched junction bases: 4. The CDR3 totals 15 residues. CDR3 nucleotide sequence: TGCGCCAGCAGCCAGAGCGGGACAGGGGATGAAAAACTGTTTTTT. Translation gives CASSQSGTGDEKLFF.

J is TRBJ2-7 and V is TRBV27; 10 bases match TRBD1. V lost 0 bases to trimming and J lost 2 bases; unmatched junction nucleotides: 4. The CDR3 extends over 16 amino acids. Germline V gives CDR1 MNHEY, CDR2 SMNVEV (reference sequence). The CDR3 bases are TGTGCCAGCAGTTTATCGATGGGACAGGGGCCCTACGAGCAGTACTTC. Protein sequence: CASSLSMGQGPYEQYF.

This chain connects TRBV19 to TRBJ1-4; the match to TRBD1 covers 8 bases. V lost 5 bases, J lost 7 bases, and 3 bases stayed unmatched. CDR3 size: 13 residues. The germline V gene encodes CDR1 LNHDA and CDR2 SQIVND (reference sequence). The CDR3: CASSQGAVEKLFF. The CDR3 DNA is TGTGCCAGTAGTCAGGGGGCTGTTGAAAAACTGTTTTTT.

Regarding this clone: The sample carries other DNA sequences with the same CDR3. The chain uses TRBV9 and TRBJ2-5; D unresolved. V lost 0 bases, J lost 5 bases, and 5 bases lay in between. CDR1 and CDR2 from the germline V gene are SGDLS and YYNGEE. This CDR3 is built from 12 residues. The CDR3 here is CASSVAGETQYF. Written as DNA, the CDR3 is TGTGCCAGCAGCGTAGCCGGGGAGACCCAGTACTTC.

V and J are TRBV5-1 and TRBJ1-2, with D maybe TRBD1 (5 bases). V lost 0 bases, J lost 8 bases, and 14 bases lay in between. Looked up from germline, CDR1 is SGHRS and CDR2 is YFSETQ. This CDR3 comprises 14 residues. CDR3 amino acids: CASSLGQGLGGYTF. CDR3 bases: TGCGCCAGCAGCTTGGGTCAGGGCTTGGGAGGCTACACCTTC.

The rearrangement links TRBV9 to TRBJ2-2; D is unclear. Looked up from germline, CDR1 is SGDLS and CDR2 is YYNGEE. The V end lost 0 bases, the J end lost 5 bases, and 11 bases lay between the germline ends. This CDR3 comprises 15 residues. The CDR3 coding sequence is TGTGCCAGCAGCGTAGGGAGTCTGGAAACCGGGGAGCTGTTTTTT. Translating it yields CASSVGSLETGELFF.

The chain recombines TRBV6-6 with TRBJ2-1; 10 bases line up with TRBD1. This CDR3 spans 13 amino acids. CDR1 is MNHNY, CDR2 SVGAGI, per germline (reference sequence). J gave up 10 bases and V 6 bases, and 6 bases lay outside the gene matches. The CDR3 sequence: CASRWTGGGEQFF. The CDR3 nucleotides are TGTGCCAGCAGATGGACAGGGGGTGGAGAGCAGTTCTTC.

The chain recombines TRBV10-2 with TRBJ1-1; D unresolved. This CDR3 comprises 16 residues. V was pared by 4 bases and J by 0 bases, with 15 bases between. Germline loops: CDR1 WSHSY, CDR2 SAAADI. CDR3 in amino acids: CASSGTVGLLNTEAFF. The DNA of the CDR3 is TGCGCCAGCAGTGGAACGGTCGGACTCTTGAACACTGAAGCTTTCTTT.

J is TRBJ2-1 and V is TRBV30; 10 nucleotides line up with TRBD2. Germline lookup yields CDR1 GTSNPN and CDR2 SVGIG (reference sequence). The J segment lost 6 bases and the V segment lost 5 bases, leaving 10 bases of the junction unmatched. This CDR3 has 15 amino acids. The chain's CDR3 is CAWSALAGVGNEQFF. Written as DNA, the CDR3 is TGTGCCTGGTCAGCTCTAGCGGGAGTAGGCAATGAGCAGTTCTTC. Looking up the rest from reference TRBV30 and TRBJ2-1 gives the full variable domain: SQTIHQWPATLVQPVGSPLSLECTVEGTSNPNLYWYRQAAGRGLQLLFYSVGIGQISSEVPQNLSASRPQDRQFILSSKKLLLSDSGFYLCAWSALAGVGNEQFFGPGTRLTVL.

The rearrangement links TRBV19 to TRBJ1-3; perhaps TRBD1 as D (6 bases). The CDR3 consists of 13 residues. CDR1 and CDR2 from the germline V gene are LNHDA and SQIVND (reference sequence). V was clipped by 10 bases and J by 0 bases, with 10 bases between them. CDR3 loop: CATRDNSGNTIYF. CDR3 DNA sequence: TGTGCCACCCGGGACAACTCTGGAAACACCATATATTTT. The variable domain in full, completed from reference TRBV19 and TRBJ1-3, reads DGGITQSPKYLFRKEGQNVTLSCEQNLNHDAMYWYRQDPGQGLRLIYYSQIVNDFQKGDIAEGYSVSREKKESFPLTVTSAQKNPTAFYLCATRDNSGNTIYFGEGSWLTVV.

The gene calls are TRBV29-1 and TRBJ2-1; no clear D. Germline loops: CDR1 SQVTM, CDR2 ANQGSEA. There are 13 residues in the CDR3. Trimming stripped 4 bases from V and 5 bases from J, with 12 bases between. CDR3 in DNA: TGCAGCGTTGTAGGCGGATGGAACAATGAGCAGTTCTTC. Translation gives CSVVGGWNNEQFF.